The subject of this entry is one T cell receptor (beta chain). Data came from immunoSEQ multiplex PCR; TCRdb stores just in-frame clones and leaves some out. The sample gives approximately 190,000 clones, approximately 82% of which show up once; roughly 13% is in the top ten. The CDR3 sequence is 13 residues long. Trimming took 5 bases from V and 8 from J, leaving 15 bases between them. Germline CDR1 SQVTM, CDR2 ANQGSEA. These data are taken from a study of cytomegalovirus exposure and HLA in healthy donors. The material sequenced was PBMCs. The receptor was isolated from a woman aged 25 to 39 in good health and CMV-seropositive. The gene calls are TRBV29-1 and TRBJ2-2, with a weak D call TRBD1 (6 bases). CDR3 nucleotides: TGCAGCGTTTCACGAGGGGGAGCGGGGGAGCTGTTTTTT. Translation gives CSVSRGGAGELFF.